A single sample is the source of the 5 T cell receptor beta chains below, sequenced in a study of long-term antiretroviral therapy in people with HIV. Run at survey level, the immunoSEQ assay was version v3.0. Using immunoSEQ multiplex PCR, the repertoire was profiled, and TCRdb retains in-frame clones only, with some absent. Of 26,000 or so clones listed, around 86% are singletons. This specimen consisted of unsorted PBMCs, obtained 1.9 years after starting antiretroviral therapy. The receptors shown here come from a woman aged 30 to 39 with HIV.

J is TRBJ2-7 and V is TRBV5-6, with 11 nucleotides matching TRBD2. V lost 5 bases and J lost 3; bases outside the gene matches: 7. The CDR3 length is 15 residues. Germline assignment: CDR1 SGHDT and CDR2 YYEEEE. The CDR3 spells CASRSTSGGFYEQYF. For the CDR3, the DNA is TGTGCCAGCAGATCTACTAGCGGGGGATTCTACGAGCAGTACTTC.

V gene TRBV10-2 combines with J gene TRBJ1-1; tentatively, D is TRBD1 (5 bases). V was trimmed by 0 bases and J by 6 bases, leaving 8 bases between them. CDR3 length: 13 residues. The germline V gene encodes CDR1 WSHSY and CDR2 SAAADI. CDR3 nucleotide sequence: TGCGCCAGCAGTGAGTCGACAGCCTCTGAAGCTTTCTTT. Its protein is CASSESTASEAFF.

The CDR3: CSAYRDYEQYF. CDR3 nucleotide sequence: TGCAGTGCTTACCGGGACTACGAGCAGTACTTC. The chain has TRBV20-1 and TRBJ2-7; D might be TRBD2 (5 bases). CDR3 size: 11 residues. The germline gives CDR1 DFQATT, CDR2 SNEGSKA (reference sequence). The germline V and J ends were trimmed by 5 bases and 3 bases, with 8 bases remaining between them.

The chain is built from TRBV2 and TRBJ1-1; perhaps TRBD1 as D (5 bases). The V and J ends lost 6 bases and 5 bases respectively, with 16 bases between them. Germline loops: CDR1 SNHLY, CDR2 FYNNEI. The CDR3 sequence is 14 residues long. The CDR3 region is CASRASTAGTEAFF. DNA for the CDR3: TGTGCCAGCAGAGCCTCGACAGCGGGAACTGAAGCTTTCTTT.

This clone occurred once. The V and J genes are TRBV10-2 and TRBJ2-3; D is undetermined. V was shortened by 2 bases and J by 3 bases, with 12 bases between the two germline ends. CDR3 length: 15 residues. CDR1 is WSHSY, CDR2 SAAADI, per germline. CDR3 residues: CASSEIGIQTDTQYF. In nucleotides, the CDR3 is TGCGCCAGCAGTGAGATAGGAATTCAGACAGATACGCAGTATTTT.